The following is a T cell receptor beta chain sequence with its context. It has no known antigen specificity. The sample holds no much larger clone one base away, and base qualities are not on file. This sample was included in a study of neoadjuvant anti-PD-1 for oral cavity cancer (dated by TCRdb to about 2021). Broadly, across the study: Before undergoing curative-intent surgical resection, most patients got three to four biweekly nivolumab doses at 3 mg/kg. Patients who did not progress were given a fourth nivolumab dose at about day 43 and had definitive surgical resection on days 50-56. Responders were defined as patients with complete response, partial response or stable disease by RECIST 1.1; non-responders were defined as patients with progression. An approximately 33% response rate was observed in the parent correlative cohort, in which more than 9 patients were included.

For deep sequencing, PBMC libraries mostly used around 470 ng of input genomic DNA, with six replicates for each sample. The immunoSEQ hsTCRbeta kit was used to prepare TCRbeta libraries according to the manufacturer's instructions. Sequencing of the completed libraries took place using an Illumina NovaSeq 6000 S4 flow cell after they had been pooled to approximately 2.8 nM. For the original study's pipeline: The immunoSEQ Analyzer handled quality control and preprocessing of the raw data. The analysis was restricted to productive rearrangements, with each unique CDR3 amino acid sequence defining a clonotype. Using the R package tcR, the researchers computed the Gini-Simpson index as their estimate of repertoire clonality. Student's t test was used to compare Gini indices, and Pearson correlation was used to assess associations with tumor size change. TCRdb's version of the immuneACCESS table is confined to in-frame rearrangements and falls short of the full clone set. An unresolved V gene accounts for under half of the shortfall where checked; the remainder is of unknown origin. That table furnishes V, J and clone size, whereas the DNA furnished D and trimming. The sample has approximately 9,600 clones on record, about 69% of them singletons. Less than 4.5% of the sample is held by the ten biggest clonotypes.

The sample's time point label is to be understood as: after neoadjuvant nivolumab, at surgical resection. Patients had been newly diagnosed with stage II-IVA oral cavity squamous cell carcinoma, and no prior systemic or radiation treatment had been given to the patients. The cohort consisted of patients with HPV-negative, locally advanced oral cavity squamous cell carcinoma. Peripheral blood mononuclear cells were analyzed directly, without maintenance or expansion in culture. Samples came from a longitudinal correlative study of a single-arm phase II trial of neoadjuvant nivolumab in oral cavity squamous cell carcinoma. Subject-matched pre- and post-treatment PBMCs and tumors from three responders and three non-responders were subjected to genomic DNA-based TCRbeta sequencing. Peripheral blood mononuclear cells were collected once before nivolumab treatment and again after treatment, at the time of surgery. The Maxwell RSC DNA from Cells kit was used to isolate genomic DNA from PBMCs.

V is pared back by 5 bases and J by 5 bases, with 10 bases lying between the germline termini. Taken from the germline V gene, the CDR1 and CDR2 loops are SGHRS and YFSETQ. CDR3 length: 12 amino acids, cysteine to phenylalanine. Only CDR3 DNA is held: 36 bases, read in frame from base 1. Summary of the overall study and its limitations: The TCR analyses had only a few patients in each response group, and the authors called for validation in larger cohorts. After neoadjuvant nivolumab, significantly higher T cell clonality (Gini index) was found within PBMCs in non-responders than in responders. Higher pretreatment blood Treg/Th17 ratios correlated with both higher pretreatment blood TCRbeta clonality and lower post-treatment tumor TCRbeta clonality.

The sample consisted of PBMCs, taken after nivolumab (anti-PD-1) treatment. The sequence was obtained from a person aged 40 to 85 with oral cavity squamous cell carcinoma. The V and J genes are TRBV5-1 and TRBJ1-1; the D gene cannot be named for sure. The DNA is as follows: TGCGCCAGCAGGTATGACACTACTGAAGCTTTCTTT. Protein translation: CASRYDTTEAFF.